This T cell receptor beta chain was recorded in a study of blood T cell repertoires in COVID-19. The germline CDR1 and CDR2 sequences are SGDLS and YYNGEE. The V end was cut by 1 base, the J end by 0 bases, with 12 bases between. The CDR3 sequence is 16 residues long. Here immunoSEQ multiplex PCR was the method, and the copy in TCRdb shows in-frame clones only, minus some. Of about 140,000 clones listed, roughly 79% were seen once; the top ten hold 1.9%. Sequenced input: peripheral blood. The clonotype was recovered from an older woman with acute or convalescent COVID-19. The chain recombines TRBV9 with TRBJ2-3; D ambiguous. The CDR3 bases are TGTGCCAGCAGCGTAAGAAGCAATCCTAGCACAGATACGCAGTATTTT. It specifies CASSVRSNPSTDTQYF.